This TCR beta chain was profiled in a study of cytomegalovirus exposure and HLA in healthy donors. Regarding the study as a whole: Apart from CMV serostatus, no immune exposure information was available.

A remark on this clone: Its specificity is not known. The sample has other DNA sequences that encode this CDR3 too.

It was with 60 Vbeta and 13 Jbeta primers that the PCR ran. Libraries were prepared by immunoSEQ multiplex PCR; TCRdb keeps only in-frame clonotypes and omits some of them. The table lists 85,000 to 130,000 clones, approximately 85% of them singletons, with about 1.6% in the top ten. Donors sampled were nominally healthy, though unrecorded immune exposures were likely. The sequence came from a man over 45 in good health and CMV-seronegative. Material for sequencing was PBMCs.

The CDR3 DNA reads TGTGCCAGCAGCTTGGCATGGGGCCAGCCCCAGCATTTT. As protein: CASSLAWGQPQHF. This rearrangement joins TRBV7-9 to TRBJ1-5; maybe TRBD1 (5 bases). V was shortened by 3 bases and J by 7 bases, with 10 bases between the two germline ends. Germline CDR1 reads SEHNR; CDR2 reads FQNEAQ (reference sequence). The CDR3 runs to 13 residues.